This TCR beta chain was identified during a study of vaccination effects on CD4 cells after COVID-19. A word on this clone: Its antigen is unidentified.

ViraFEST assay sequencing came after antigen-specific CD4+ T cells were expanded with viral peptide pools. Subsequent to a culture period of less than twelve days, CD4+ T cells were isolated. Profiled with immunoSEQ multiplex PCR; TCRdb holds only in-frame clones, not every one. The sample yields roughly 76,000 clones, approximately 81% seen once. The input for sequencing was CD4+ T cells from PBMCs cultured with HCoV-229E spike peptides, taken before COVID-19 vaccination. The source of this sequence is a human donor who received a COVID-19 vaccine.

CDR3 coding DNA: TGTGCCAGCAAGGGGGGTGCGAACACCGGGGAGCTGTTTTTT. Its protein product is CASKGGANTGELFF. This sequence joins TRBV9 and TRBJ2-2; D is possibly TRBD1 or TRBD2 (6 bases each). The CDR3 covers 14 residues. Between the trimmed V and J ends, which lost 6 bases and 0 bases, there was a span of 9 bases. The germline V gene encodes CDR1 SGDLS and CDR2 YYNGEE.